The following is a T cell receptor (beta chain) sequence with its context. The record originates from a study of blood T cell repertoires in COVID-19. Study details: Acute and convalescent COVID-19 samples came from the United States, Italy and Spain. The analysed material was cDNA or gDNA that came from T cells, B-cell-depleted T cells, or PBMCs.

V gave up 8 bases and J gave up 0 bases, with 17 bases separating them. The germline V gene encodes CDR1 MNHEY and CDR2 SMNVEV (reference sequence). The length of the CDR3 is 15 residues. Methods used by the authors: Amplification from reference gene primers served as the basis for estimated nucleated cell counts. Sequenced by immunoSEQ multiplex PCR; TCRdb stores in-frame clones only, minus some. The D gene and trimming were derived from the DNA, and the V and J assignments and clone size from that table. The sample includes about 160,000 clones, 70% to 85% of them seen just once. Sequencing input: peripheral blood. V and J are TRBV27 and TRBJ2-7, with D possibly TRBD1 on 5 matching bases. The sequence was collected from a woman older than 75 with acute or convalescent COVID-19. The CDR3 sequence is CASRLVGRSSYEQYF. The CDR3 DNA is TGTGCCAGCCGCCTCGTGGGGCGGAGCTCCTACGAGCAGTACTTC.